This paragraph reports one T cell receptor beta chain. The assay was immunoSEQ multiplex PCR, and TCRdb's table has in-frame clones only and misses some. The sample holds around 2,100,000 clones, 85% to 95% seen once. This sample is drawn from a study of shared clonotypes between healthy human individuals. After removal of 7 bases from V and 0 bases from J, the junction contained 7 bases not matched to a gene. Looked up from germline, CDR1 is LNHDA and CDR2 is SQIVND (reference sequence). The CDR3 spans 16 residues. Positive CCR7 selection of CD45RO-negative cells yielded the naive CD8 cells, and terminally differentiated effector memory CD45RA+ cells were excluded. Donors were healthy HIV-negative adults without recent acute infections or vaccinations.

The receptor was isolated from a man between 18 and 29 years old in good health. Source material: naive CD8+ T cells sorted from blood. The gene calls are TRBV19 and TRBJ2-7; 12 bases align to TRBD1. The CDR3 sequence: CASTPGTGGGSYEQYF. CDR3 DNA: TGTGCCAGTACACCCGGGACAGGGGGCGGCTCCTACGAGCAGTACTTC.